This T cell receptor (beta chain) was sequenced during a study of graft-versus-host responses after intestinal transplantation. Study details: Induction with anti-thymocyte globulin, then tacrolimus and steroids for around three years, was given to all recipients. The study, taken as a whole, reports: The authors found GvH clones in recipient marrow, some appearing first in ileum or blood.

Here immunoSEQ multiplex PCR was the method, and the copy in TCRdb shows in-frame clones only, minus some. The table lists 80,000 to 95,000 clones, 90% to 95% of them singletons. This clone was counted once. The antigen is unknown. The receptor comes from a human donor who received an intestinal transplant. The source was unstimulated CD8+ T cells sorted from spleen or lymph node cells, collected before intestinal transplant.

CDR3 sequence (DNA): TGTGCCAGCAGCCCGCGGGGGGGCCTTTTTAATGAGCAGTTCTTC. Encoded protein: CASSPRGGLFNEQFF. The V and J genes are TRBV7-9 and TRBJ2-1; 9 bases match TRBD2. V lost 5 bases to trimming and J lost 7 bases; unmatched junction nucleotides: 9. The V gene's germline CDR1 is SEHNR and CDR2 FQNEAQ (reference sequence). The CDR3 has 15 amino acids.